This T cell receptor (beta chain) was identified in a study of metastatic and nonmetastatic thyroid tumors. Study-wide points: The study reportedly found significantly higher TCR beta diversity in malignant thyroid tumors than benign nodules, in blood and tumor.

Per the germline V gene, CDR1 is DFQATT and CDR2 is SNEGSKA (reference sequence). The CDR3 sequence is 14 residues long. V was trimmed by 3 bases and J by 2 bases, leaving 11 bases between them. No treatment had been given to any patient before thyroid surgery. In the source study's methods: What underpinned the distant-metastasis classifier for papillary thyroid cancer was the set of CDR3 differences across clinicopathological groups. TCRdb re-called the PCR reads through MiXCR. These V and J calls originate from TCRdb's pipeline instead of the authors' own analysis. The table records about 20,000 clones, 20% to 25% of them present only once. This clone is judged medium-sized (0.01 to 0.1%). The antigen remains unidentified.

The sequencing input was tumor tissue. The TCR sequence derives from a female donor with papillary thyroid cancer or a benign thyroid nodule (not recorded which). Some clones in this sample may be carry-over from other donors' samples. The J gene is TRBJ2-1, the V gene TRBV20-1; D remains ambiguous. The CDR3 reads CSARRAITYNEQFF. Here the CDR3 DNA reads TGCAGTGCTAGGCGAGCGATCACCTACAATGAGCAGTTCTTC.